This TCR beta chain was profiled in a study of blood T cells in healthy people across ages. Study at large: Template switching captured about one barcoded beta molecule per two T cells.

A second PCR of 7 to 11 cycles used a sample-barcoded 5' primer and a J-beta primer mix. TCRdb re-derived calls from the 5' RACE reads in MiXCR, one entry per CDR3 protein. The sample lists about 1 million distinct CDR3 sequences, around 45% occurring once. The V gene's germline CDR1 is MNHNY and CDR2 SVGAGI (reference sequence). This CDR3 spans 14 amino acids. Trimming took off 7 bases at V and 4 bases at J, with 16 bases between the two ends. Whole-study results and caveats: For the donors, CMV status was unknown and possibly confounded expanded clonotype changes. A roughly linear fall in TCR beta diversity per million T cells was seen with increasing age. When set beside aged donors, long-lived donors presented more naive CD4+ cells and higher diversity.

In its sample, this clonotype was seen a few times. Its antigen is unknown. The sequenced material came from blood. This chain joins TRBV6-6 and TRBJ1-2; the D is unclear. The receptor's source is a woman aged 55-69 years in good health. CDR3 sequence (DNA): TGTGCCAGCACCTTACGTGAGGCTGCCTATGGCTACACCTTC. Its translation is CASTLREAAYGYTF.